The T cell receptor (beta chain) under discussion was sequenced for a study of blood T cell repertoires in COVID-19. CDR1 LGHDT and CDR2 YNNKEL come from the germline V gene (reference sequence). Trimming at V came to 6 bases and at J to 12 bases, leaving 2 bases not matched to a gene. The CDR3 contains 11 residues. The data were produced by immunoSEQ multiplex PCR, yet TCRdb's version contains in-frame clones alone and is incomplete. Of under 250,000 clones in the sample, 75% to 85% were seen once. This sequence was found in a man over 45 with COVID-19, enrolled during active disease. Sequenced: peripheral blood. The V gene is TRBV3-1 (or the pseudogene TRBV3-2), the J gene TRBJ2-7, with 13 bases matching TRBD2. CDR3 in DNA: TGTGCCAGCAGGGGACTAGCGGGGCTGTACTTC. Its translation: CASRGLAGLYF.